The 25 T cell receptor beta chains presented below share a single source sample, sequenced in a study of blood T cell repertoires in COVID-19. Using immunoSEQ multiplex PCR, the repertoire was profiled, and TCRdb retains in-frame clones only, with some absent. The sample includes 150,000 to 200,000 clones, roughly 91% of them seen just once. The sequencing sample was made of peripheral blood. Every receptor here comes from a human donor in a cohort sampled during active COVID-19.

The chain links TRBV5-1 to TRBJ2-3, with 10 bases that match TRBD2. Germline CDR1 is SGHRS and CDR2 is YFSETQ. Germline trimming cut 2 bases from V and 1 base from J; bases unmatched to any gene: 4. The CDR3 loop spans 16 amino acids. In DNA form, the CDR3 reads TGCGCCAGCAGCTTCGGGACTAGCGTCGGCACAGATACGCAGTATTTT. Translation: CASSFGTSVGTDTQYF.

V gene TRBV27 combines with J gene TRBJ2-7; 7 bases are shared with TRBD2. Germline V gives CDR1 MNHEY, CDR2 SMNVEV (reference sequence). V shed 0 bases, J shed 7 bases, and the junction held 6 bases outside the gene matches. The CDR3 consists of 14 residues. Written as DNA, the CDR3 is TGTGCCAGCAGTTTATCAATCTTGGGAGGGGAGCAGTACTTC. Protein product: CASSLSILGGEQYF.

This chain uses TRBV10-1 with TRBJ2-7, with D tentatively TRBD2 (5 bases). V lost 10 bases, J lost 4 bases, and 20 bases lay in between. This CDR3 has 14 residues. Germline assignment: CDR1 WNHNN and CDR2 SYGVQD (reference sequence). The CDR3 reads CAIGPWTGGYEQYF. The CDR3 DNA follows: TGCGCCATCGGTCCATGGACTGGCGGTTACGAGCAGTACTTC.

The CDR3 spells CASSPRDSRDEQYF. Written as DNA, the CDR3 is TGTGCCAGCAGCCCGCGGGACAGCCGAGACGAGCAGTACTTC. The rearrangement joins TRBV5-5 to TRBJ2-7; maybe TRBD1 (7 bases). The germline CDR1 and CDR2 sequences are SGHKS and YYEKEE (reference sequence). This CDR3 is 14 amino acids long. Between the trimmed V and J ends, which lost 4 bases and 5 bases, there was a span of 16 bases. Looking up the rest from reference TRBV5-5 and TRBJ2-7 gives the full variable domain: DAGVTQSPTHLIKTRGQQVTLRCSPISGHKSVSWYQQVLGQGPQFIFQYYEKEERGRGNFPDRFSARQFPNYSSELNVNALLLGDSALYLCASSPRDSRDEQYFGPGTRLTVT.

The chain has TRBV7-2 and TRBJ1-5, with D uncertain. Between the trimmed V and J ends, which lost 5 bases and 2 bases, there was a span of 10 bases. The CDR3 runs 14 residues. From germline, CDR1 is SGHTA and CDR2 FQGNSA. The CDR3 nucleotides are TGTGCCAGCAGCCCATACGGGGGCAATCAGCCCCAGCATTTT. Its translation: CASSPYGGNQPQHF.

The chain couples TRBV11-2 to TRBJ2-7; D is unclear. Germline CDR1 and CDR2: SGHAT and FQNNGV. With 3 bases removed from V and 2 bases from J, the gap between germline ends came to 8 bases. The CDR3 contains 13 residues. CDR3 DNA: TGTGCCAGCAGCTTTTATATAACCTACGAGCAGTACTTC. Translation: CASSFYITYEQYF.

This clone was found once. This chain joins TRBV18 and TRBJ2-5; a possible D gene is TRBD1 (6 bases). The ends were cut back, 6 bases at V and 4 bases at J, with 15 bases in the middle. The CDR3 loop spans 14 amino acids. In germline, CDR1 is KGHSH, CDR2 LQKENI. DNA of the CDR3: TGTGCCAGCTCGCTTGCAGGGGTGCGAGAGACCCAGTACTTC. Amino acid sequence: CASSLAGVRETQYF.

This clone has a handful of counts. This rearrangement joins TRBV6-5 to TRBJ2-2; 8 nucleotides agree with TRBD1. Germline values: CDR1 MNHEY, CDR2 SVGAGI. There are 15 residues in the CDR3. J lost 10 bases, V lost 6 bases, and 13 bases had no gene match. This CDR3 is CASRTQGGKAEELFF. The CDR3 DNA sequence: TGTGCCAGCAGAACACAGGGGGGAAAGGCCGAGGAGCTGTTTTTT.

The V call is TRBV30, the J call TRBJ1-4; 7 bases fit TRBD1. Per the germline V gene, CDR1 is GTSNPN and CDR2 is SVGIG (reference sequence). This CDR3 region has 15 residues. Trimming at V came to 1 base and at J to 4 bases, leaving 6 bases not matched to a gene. In DNA form, the CDR3 reads TGTGCCTGGAGTGCTCCGACAGGGATTAATGAAAAACTGTTTTTT. Translation: CAWSAPTGINEKLFF.

V gene TRBV7-9 combines with J gene TRBJ1-3; 7 nucleotides line up with TRBD1. With 2 bases clipped from V and 4 bases from J, the junction kept 5 bases outside the gene matches. The CDR3 has 15 amino acids. Per germline, CDR1 SEHNR and CDR2 FQNEAQ (reference sequence). Written as DNA, the CDR3 is TGTGCCAGCAGCTTAATTGGACAGGCGGGAAACACCATATATTTT. This codes for CASSLIGQAGNTIYF. The full variable domain, rest sourced from reference TRBV7-9 and TRBJ1-3, is DTGVSQNPRHKITKRGQNVTFRCDPISEHNRLYWYRQTLGQGPEFLTYFQNEAQLEKSRLLSDRFSAERPKGSFSTLEIQRTEQGDSAMYLCASSLIGQAGNTIYFGEGSWLTVV.

The rearrangement links TRBV5-6 to TRBJ2-7; tentative D call: TRBD1 (5 bases). The germline CDR1 and CDR2 sequences are SGHDT and YYEEEE. Trimming removed 2 bases from V and 1 base from J, with 7 bases in between. The CDR3 sequence is 13 residues long. Here the CDR3 reads CASSFQGSYEQYF. For the CDR3, the DNA is TGTGCCAGCAGCTTTCAGGGATCCTACGAGCAGTACTTC.

V gene TRBV28 combines with J gene TRBJ1-5, with D uncertain. The CDR3 length is 11 residues. Per the germline V gene, CDR1 is MDHEN and CDR2 is SYDVKM. Trimming took off 1 base at V and 9 bases at J, with 4 bases between the two ends. CDR3 sequence reads: CASSLYGPQHF. The CDR3, as DNA: TGTGCCAGCAGTTTATACGGGCCCCAGCATTTT.

The chain has TRBV11-2 and TRBJ1-2, with 12 bases matching TRBD1. Germline loops: CDR1 SGHAT, CDR2 FQNNGV. Trimming at V came to 6 bases and at J to 8 bases, leaving 7 bases not matched to a gene. The CDR3 consists of 14 residues. The chain's CDR3 is CASSRGQGAWGYTF. The DNA of the CDR3 is TGTGCCAGCAGTCGGGGACAGGGGGCGTGGGGCTACACCTTC.

The chain joins TRBV7-6 to TRBJ2-5; D is perhaps TRBD1 (6 bases). Looked up from germline, CDR1 is SGHVS and CDR2 is FNYEAQ. This CDR3 contains 15 residues. Trimming shortened V by 4 bases and J by 3 bases, and 15 bases separated the two germline ends. The chain's CDR3 is CASSWRQVEKETQYF. CDR3 nucleotide sequence: TGTGCCAGCAGCTGGAGACAGGTCGAAAAAGAGACCCAGTACTTC.

This clone has only one observation. The rearrangement uses TRBV5-4 and TRBJ2-7, with a tentative D call TRBD1 (6 bases). Germline V gene data show CDR1 as SGHNT and CDR2 as YYREEE (reference sequence). CDR3 length: 14 amino acids. Trimming shortened V by 4 bases and J by 0 bases, and 11 bases separated the two germline ends. CDR3 loop: CASSQMDSSYEQYF. CDR3 in DNA: TGTGCCAGCAGCCAAATGGACAGCTCCTACGAGCAGTACTTC.

The chain uses TRBV10-1 and TRBJ2-1; TRBD2 matches 16 bases. The CDR3 spans 16 residues. V gave up 7 bases and J gave up 5 bases; unmatched junction bases: 5. CDR1 WNHNN and CDR2 SYGVQD come from the germline V gene (reference sequence). The CDR3: CASTPGLAGGDNEQFF. CDR3 DNA: TGCGCCAGCACTCCGGGACTAGCGGGGGGGGACAATGAGCAGTTCTTC.

J is TRBJ2-2 and V is TRBV15; a possible D gene is TRBD2 (5 bases). Trimming shortened V by 10 bases and J by 2 bases, and 11 bases separated the two germline ends. The CDR3 spans 13 residues. Germline assignment: CDR1 LNHNV and CDR2 YYDKDF (reference sequence). In DNA, the CDR3 is TGTGCCATTGGACGGGGTAACACCGGGGAGCTGTTTTTT. It is translated as CAIGRGNTGELFF.

V usage is TRBV14 and J usage is TRBJ1-1; the D gene is possibly TRBD1 (5 bases). Trimming took 4 bases from V and 1 from J, leaving 10 bases between them. This CDR3 is 14 amino acids long. Germline assignment: CDR1 SGHDN and CDR2 FVKESK. DNA for the CDR3: TGTGCCAGCAGCCGAGAGACAGCGAACACTGAAGCTTTCTTT. Translation: CASSRETANTEAFF. Using reference TRBV14 and TRBJ1-1 for the parts outside the CDR3, the full variable domain is EAGVTQFPSHSVIEKGQTVTLRCDPISGHDNLYWYRRVMGKEIKFLLHFVKESKQDESGMPNNRFLAERTGGTYSTLKVQPAELEDSGVYFCASSRETANTEAFFGQGTRLTVV.

V gene TRBV15 combines with J gene TRBJ2-3; D is uncertain. The CDR3 is 17 amino acids. Germline CDR1 and CDR2: LNHNV and YYDKDF (reference sequence). V was pared by 0 bases and J by 0 bases, with 13 bases between. CDR3 bases: TGTGCCACCAGCAGAGATCGAACACAGAAAAGCACAGATACGCAGTATTTT. Its translation is CATSRDRTQKSTDTQYF.

The chain links TRBV6-6 to TRBJ2-5, with D hard to call. V was clipped by 0 bases and J by 3 bases, with 8 bases between them. The CDR3 length is 14 residues. CDR1 and CDR2 from the germline V gene are MNHNY and SVGAGI (reference sequence). CDR3 sequence reads: CASSYSGSKETQYF. DNA of the CDR3: TGTGCCAGCAGTTACTCGGGCAGTAAAGAGACCCAGTACTTC.

V and J are TRBV19 and TRBJ1-5, with 7 bases lining up with TRBD1. The CDR3 is made up of 17 amino acids. The ends lost 3 bases at V and 2 bases at J; junction bases unmatched: 10. Per the germline V gene, CDR1 is LNHDA and CDR2 is SQIVND (reference sequence). The CDR3 loop is CASSIRGQRSGNQPQHF. The CDR3 nucleotides are TGTGCCAGTAGTATTAGGGGACAGAGGAGCGGCAATCAGCCCCAGCATTTT. The whole variable domain, filled in from reference TRBV19 and TRBJ1-5, reads DGGITQSPKYLFRKEGQNVTLSCEQNLNHDAMYWYRQDPGQGLRLIYYSQIVNDFQKGDIAEGYSVSREKKESFPLTVTSAQKNPTAFYLCASSIRGQRSGNQPQHFGDGTRLSIL.

In this sample, this clone turned up many times. The V and J genes are TRBV5-1 and TRBJ2-7, with D perhaps matching TRBD1 (5 bases). Trimming shortened V by 4 bases and J by 1 base, and 12 bases separated the two germline ends. CDR1 is SGHRS and CDR2 is YFSETQ in the germline V gene. The CDR3 contains 14 residues. The CDR3 DNA follows: TGCGCCAGCAGCCCGACAGCTGGGTCCTACGAGCAGTACTTC. Its translation: CASSPTAGSYEQYF.

This chain connects TRBV6-1 to TRBJ2-7; D gene uncertain. This CDR3 region has 14 residues. The germline V gene has CDR1 MNHNS and CDR2 SASEGT. V lost 2 bases to trimming and J lost 2 bases, with 10 bases between them. The CDR3 DNA sequence: TGTGCCAGCAGTGAATTCGCTACCACCTACGAGCAGTACTTC. It specifies CASSEFATTYEQYF.

This clone occurred a few times. The chain is built from TRBV4-2 and TRBJ2-2; D call uncertain. The CDR3 runs to 13 residues. Trimming removed 4 bases at V and 5 bases at J, with 8 bases between. Germline V gene lookup returns CDR1 LGHNA and CDR2 YNFKEQ. In DNA form, the CDR3 reads TGTGCCAGCAGCCTTCGAGAGACCGGGGAGCTGTTTTTT. Protein sequence: CASSLRETGELFF.

This clone was recorded a few times. The V gene is TRBV27, the J gene TRBJ2-7, with a possible D match to TRBD1 (5 bases). Trimming removed 0 bases from V and 7 bases from J, with 13 bases in between. Germline loops: CDR1 MNHEY, CDR2 SMNVEV (reference sequence). CDR3 length: 14 residues. The DNA for the CDR3 is TGTGCCAGCAGTTTATCAGGGGCCCCTCGGGAGCAGTACTTC. It specifies CASSLSGAPREQYF.